Listed here are 27 T cell receptor beta chains from one sample, sequenced in a study of vaccination effects on CD4 cells after COVID-19. Some clones are missing from TCRdb's copy, which holds only in-frame ones; the method was immunoSEQ multiplex PCR. The sample lists some 22,000 clones, 60% to 75% seen once, with roughly 27% in the top ten. Expansion of antigen-specific CD4+ T cells with viral peptide pools was carried out by the ViraFEST assay before sequencing. Culturing for around eleven days preceded CD4+ T cell isolation. Vaccine recipients, nucleocapsid antibody negative, had no prior SARS-CoV-2 infection. These receptors are not linked to any known antigen. The specimen comprised CD4+ T cells from PBMCs cultured with HCoV-NL63 spike peptides, sampled before COVID-19 vaccination. The receptors shown here come from a human donor who received a COVID-19 vaccine.

The CDR3 coding sequence is TGTGCCAGCAGCCCCACCCTACAGGGGGCGAGAGAGACCCAGTACTTC. Translated: CASSPTLQGARETQYF. The chain carries TRBV11-1 and TRBJ2-5; 9 bases fit TRBD1. Germline V gene lookup returns CDR1 SGHAT and CDR2 FQDESV (reference sequence). The CDR3 extends over 16 amino acids. J gave up 4 bases and V 5 bases, and 11 bases lay outside the gene matches. The full variable domain, rest sourced from reference TRBV11-1 and TRBJ2-5, is EAEVAQSPRYKITEKSQAVAFWCDPISGHATLYWYRQILGQGPELLVQFQDESVVDDSQLPKDRFSAERLKGVDSTLKIQPAELGDSAMYLCASSPTLQGARETQYFGPGTRLLVL.

This chain joins TRBV6-6 and TRBJ2-3, with D unclear. The germline V gene has CDR1 MNHNY and CDR2 SVGAGI (reference sequence). The CDR3 has 11 amino acids. Trimming cost V 2 bases and J 8 bases, with 5 bases left between them. This CDR3 reads CASSYKATQYF. The CDR3 DNA sequence: TGTGCCAGCAGTTACAAGGCTACGCAGTATTTT.

The chain links TRBV7-8 to TRBJ2-3; 9 nucleotides line up with TRBD1. The germline gives CDR1 SGHVS, CDR2 FQNEAQ. V lost 1 base, J lost 2 bases, and 7 bases stayed unmatched. The CDR3 runs to 17 residues. The CDR3 DNA reads as TGTGCCAGCAGCTTAGGGGGGACAGGGAGATCCACAGATACGCAGTATTTT. This encodes CASSLGGTGRSTDTQYF.

CDR3 amino acids: CASTPDRAYEQYF. Written as DNA, the CDR3 is TGTGCCAGCACTCCGGACAGAGCCTACGAGCAGTACTTC. The chain employs TRBV6-5 and TRBJ2-7; tentatively, D is TRBD1 (6 bases). CDR1 MNHEY and CDR2 SVGAGI come from the germline V gene. The V end was cut by 7 bases, the J end by 2 bases, with 12 bases between. This CDR3 has 13 amino acids.

This chain connects TRBV11-2 to TRBJ2-7; 8 bases line up with TRBD2. The CDR3 consists of 16 residues. Trimming took 3 bases from V and 4 from J; bases not matched to a gene: 11. The germline V gene has CDR1 SGHAT and CDR2 FQNNGV. CDR3 region: CASSFPGLGGLYEQYF. The CDR3 DNA reads TGTGCCAGCAGCTTCCCGGGACTAGGGGGTCTATACGAGCAGTACTTC.

The V call is TRBV9, the J call TRBJ1-2; 9 bases align to TRBD1. The germline V gene encodes CDR1 SGDLS and CDR2 YYNGEE. The V and J ends lost 4 bases and 2 bases, in that order; junction bases with no gene match: 6. The CDR3 length is 15 residues. The CDR3 is CASSYSGTGNYGYTF. CDR3 DNA sequence: TGTGCCAGCAGCTACTCCGGGACAGGGAACTATGGCTACACCTTC.

The chain combines TRBV24-1 with TRBJ2-1; 8 nucleotides match TRBD2. There are 14 residues in the CDR3. The J segment lost 7 bases and the V segment lost 10 bases, leaving 11 bases of the junction unmatched. CDR1 is KGHDR and CDR2 is SFDVKD in the germline V gene. The DNA of the CDR3 is TGTGCCACTGAATCCGGGGGGGATGGGAATGAGCAGTTCTTC. Its translation is CATESGGDGNEQFF.

V gene TRBV5-1 combines with J gene TRBJ1-6; 9 nucleotides agree with TRBD1. V lost 4 bases to trimming and J lost 10 bases; unmatched junction nucleotides: 12. The germline gives CDR1 SGHRS, CDR2 YFSETQ. The CDR3 has 16 amino acids. The CDR3 coding sequence is TGCGCCAGCAGCCAGGAATCCGGGACAGGGACATCACCCCTCCACTTT. It codes for CASSQESGTGTSPLHF. The full variable domain, its missing parts supplied by reference TRBV5-1 and TRBJ1-6, is KAGVTQTPRYLIKTRGQQVTLSCSPISGHRSVSWYQQTPGQGLQFLFEYFSETQRNKGNFPGRFSGRQFSNSRSEMNVSTLELGDSALYLCASSQESGTGTSPLHFGNGTRLTVT.

The genes are TRBV6-2 or TRBV6-3 and TRBJ1-4; weak D call: TRBD1 (6 bases). The CDR3 is 15 residues long. CDR1 and CDR2 (germline): MNHEY, SVGEGT. V lost 4 bases to trimming and J lost 0 bases, with 9 bases between them. In DNA form, the CDR3 reads TGTGCCAGCAGTTTCCAGGGGTCAACTAATGAAAAACTGTTTTTT. Translated, it gives CASSFQGSTNEKLFF.

The chain joins TRBV4-2 to TRBJ2-7; D gene ambiguous. This CDR3 comprises 14 residues. Germline CDR1 is LGHNA and CDR2 is YNFKEQ. Trimming stripped 0 bases from V and 0 bases from J, with 6 bases between. In DNA form, the CDR3 reads TGTGCCAGCAGCCAAGATCCTAGCTCCTACGAGCAGTACTTC. This codes for CASSQDPSSYEQYF.

This clone was seen more than once but under ten times. CDR3: CASSLVTGSYEQYF. CDR3 DNA: TGTGCCAGCAGCTTAGTGACAGGCTCCTACGAGCAGTACTTC. The chain recombines TRBV11-2 with TRBJ2-7; D possibly corresponds to TRBD1 (6 bases). The length of the CDR3 is 14 residues. V was clipped by 1 base and J by 0 bases, with 7 bases between them. Germline V gives CDR1 SGHAT, CDR2 FQNNGV.

The chain is built from TRBV7-9 and TRBJ1-2; 7 bases line up with TRBD1. CDR1 SEHNR and CDR2 FQNEAQ come from the germline V gene (reference sequence). The CDR3 extends over 15 amino acids. J lost 8 bases, V lost 3 bases, and 12 bases had no gene match. In nucleotides, the CDR3 is TGTGCCAGCAGCTTTGGCCAGACAGGGCAGCGAGGCTACACCTTC. It codes for CASSFGQTGQRGYTF. Variable domain in full (rest from reference TRBV7-9 and TRBJ1-2): DTGVSQNPRHKITKRGQNVTFRCDPISEHNRLYWYRQTLGQGPEFLTYFQNEAQLEKSRLLSDRFSAERPKGSFSTLEIQRTEQGDSAMYLCASSFGQTGQRGYTFGSGTRLTVV.

The chain combines TRBV2 with TRBJ2-2; 9 bases align to TRBD2. The CDR3 extends over 15 amino acids. Trimming removed 0 bases from V and 10 bases from J; junction bases left unmatched: 6. The germline V gene encodes CDR1 SNHLY and CDR2 FYNNEI. CDR3 region: CASSEASSGIEELFF. The CDR3 coding sequence is TGTGCCAGCAGTGAAGCGTCTAGCGGGATTGAGGAGCTGTTTTTT.

The chain combines TRBV6-2 or TRBV6-3 with TRBJ2-7; 7 bases align to TRBD1. Germline V lookup: CDR1 MNHEY, CDR2 SVGEGT. This CDR3 comprises 13 residues. With 8 bases clipped from V and 0 bases from J, the junction kept 4 bases outside the gene matches. CDR3 region: CASGRDSSYEQYF. CDR3 coding DNA: TGTGCCAGCGGCCGGGACAGCTCCTACGAGCAGTACTTC.

The chain employs TRBV2 and TRBJ1-6, with TRBD1 as a possible D gene (6 bases). Trimming shortened V by 8 bases and J by 0 bases, and 17 bases separated the two germline ends. The V gene's germline CDR1 is SNHLY and CDR2 FYNNEI. The CDR3 runs to 17 residues. The CDR3: CASLPSTGSSYNSPLHF. CDR3 in DNA: TGTGCCAGCCTCCCCTCAACAGGGAGCTCCTATAATTCACCCCTCCACTTT. Supplemented by reference TRBV2 and TRBJ1-6, the full variable domain reads EPEVTQTPSHQVTQMGQEVILRCVPISNHLYFYWYRQILGQKVEFLVSFYNNEISEKSEIFDDQFSVERPDGSNFTLKIRSTKLEDSAMYFCASLPSTGSSYNSPLHFGNGTRLTVT.

This chain connects TRBV11-2 to TRBJ1-2; 7 bases map to TRBD1. CDR3 length: 15 amino acids. Germline values: CDR1 SGHAT, CDR2 FQNNGV. The ends lost 3 bases at V and 2 bases at J; junction bases unmatched: 6. The CDR3 is CASSFRQGRNYGYTF. The DNA for the CDR3 is TGTGCCAGCAGCTTTAGACAGGGTAGGAACTATGGCTACACCTTC.

V and J are TRBV6-1 and TRBJ1-4, with a tentative D call TRBD1 (6 bases). The CDR3 length is 16 residues. V was cut by 2 bases and J by 5 bases, with 15 bases left in between. The germline V gene has CDR1 MNHNS and CDR2 SASEGT. CDR3 sequence: CASSEWGTGSNEKLFF. The CDR3 region has the DNA TGTGCCAGCAGTGAATGGGGAACAGGGTCCAATGAAAAACTGTTTTTT.

The gene calls are TRBV28 and TRBJ2-5, with TRBD1 identical over 12 bases. V lost 5 bases to trimming and J lost 7 bases; unmatched junction nucleotides: 8. Per germline, CDR1 MDHEN and CDR2 SYDVKM. The CDR3 contains 15 residues. This CDR3 reads CASSPRGQGATTQYF. The CDR3, as DNA: TGTGCCAGCAGTCCTCGGGGACAGGGGGCGACGACCCAGTACTTC. The variable domain in full, completed from reference TRBV28 and TRBJ2-5, reads DVKVTQSSRYLVKRTGEKVFLECVQDMDHENMFWYRQDPGLGLRLIYFSYDVKMKEKGDIPEGYSVSREKKERFSLILESASTNQTSMYLCASSPRGQGATTQYFGPGTRLLVL.

The chain joins TRBV30 to TRBJ2-4; the D gene is possibly TRBD2 (7 bases). The V end lost 3 bases, the J end lost 4 bases, and 25 bases lay between the germline ends. Germline lookup yields CDR1 GTSNPN and CDR2 SVGIG (reference sequence). This CDR3 comprises 18 residues. The CDR3 bases are TGTGCCTGGAGCTCCACACTTCTCAGGGGAGGGAATAAAAACATTCAGTACTTC. Translating it yields CAWSSTLLRGGNKNIQYF.

The chain is built from TRBV27 and TRBJ2-7; D may be TRBD1 (6 bases). Germline V CDR1 and CDR2: MNHEY, SMNVEV (reference sequence). The V gene lost 3 bases and the J gene lost 5 bases, with 17 bases spanning the gap. The CDR3 loop spans 15 amino acids. DNA of the CDR3: TGTGCCAGCAGTTTTGGATGGGGACATGTCGACGAGCAGTACTTC. This sequence encodes CASSFGWGHVDEQYF.

This clone was detected only once. The chain joins TRBV5-1 to TRBJ2-3; D is unresolved. Deletions cut 4 bases from V and 4 bases from J, with 13 bases between. Germline CDR1 SGHRS, CDR2 YFSETQ. This CDR3 contains 14 residues. The CDR3 reads CASSPAITADTQYF. For the CDR3, the DNA is TGCGCCAGCAGCCCCGCCATTACGGCAGATACGCAGTATTTT.

The V and J genes are TRBV9 and TRBJ2-1; 12 bases align to TRBD2. This CDR3 comprises 14 residues. J lost 8 bases, V lost 3 bases, and 3 bases had no gene match. The germline V gene encodes CDR1 SGDLS and CDR2 YYNGEE. The CDR3 spells CASSASSGGDEQFF. Here the CDR3 DNA reads TGTGCCAGCAGCGCATCTAGCGGGGGGGATGAGCAGTTCTTC.

CDR3 sequence reads: CASSLGRQGLGNEQFF. The CDR3, as DNA: TGTGCCAGCAGCTTAGGTCGACAGGGCCTAGGGAATGAGCAGTTCTTC. The chain uses TRBV11-2 and TRBJ2-1, with 7 bases lining up with TRBD1. The CDR3 has 16 residues. Germline V CDR1 and CDR2: SGHAT, FQNNGV. The V gene end was trimmed by 1 base and the J gene end by 7 bases; junction bases not matched to a gene: 10.

This clone was seen just once. The CDR3 region is CASSSARTGPHYGYTF. As DNA, the CDR3 is TGTGCCAGCAGCTCGGCCCGGACAGGGCCACACTATGGCTACACCTTC. This chain joins TRBV5-4 and TRBJ1-2, with TRBD1 matching 8 bases. V gave up 3 bases and J gave up 3 bases; unmatched junction bases: 10. Germline values: CDR1 SGHNT, CDR2 YYREEE (reference sequence). CDR3 length equals 16 residues.

The chain links TRBV18 to TRBJ2-7, with D possibly called TRBD1 or TRBD2 (5 bases each). V was clipped by 2 bases and J by 0 bases, with 8 bases between them. CDR1 is KGHSH, CDR2 LQKENI, per germline. The CDR3 extends over 14 amino acids. Written as DNA, the CDR3 is TGTGCCAGCTCACCAGAGGGGAGCTCCTACGAGCAGTACTTC. It specifies CASSPEGSSYEQYF.

This rearrangement joins TRBV5-4 to TRBJ1-2; 8 bases match TRBD1. The CDR3 length is 17 residues. V lost 2 bases, J lost 0 bases, and 9 bases stayed unmatched. Germline V lookup: CDR1 SGHNT, CDR2 YYREEE (reference sequence). CDR3 nucleotides: TGTGCCAGCAGCTTAGGGCAGGGGGCAGGAGCTAACTATGGCTACACCTTC. Its protein product is CASSLGQGAGANYGYTF.

The chain employs TRBV11-2 and TRBJ1-3; 7 bases align to TRBD1. Germline V CDR1 and CDR2: SGHAT, FQNNGV. The CDR3 contains 14 residues. Trimming took 5 bases from V and 6 from J; bases not matched to a gene: 7. CDR3 protein: CASSPLGQENTIYF. CDR3 DNA: TGTGCCAGCAGCCCACTCGGACAGGAAAACACCATATATTTT.